This passage covers 21 T cell receptor beta chains from one sample sequenced in a study of T cell changes during pregnancy in multiple sclerosis. Profiling relied on immunoSEQ multiplex PCR, and the TCRdb table lists in-frame clones only, not all of them. The data hold 30,000 to 45,000 clones, with roughly 94% observed a single time. The input for sequencing was CD4+ T cells from peripheral blood mononuclear cells, taken after pregnancy. The receptor set was obtained from a female donor with multiple sclerosis, enrolled in a pregnancy study.

This chain uses TRBV5-1 with TRBJ1-2; 9 bases match TRBD1. CDR1 and CDR2 from the germline V gene are SGHRS and YFSETQ. Trimming took 4 bases from V and 3 from J; bases not matched to a gene: 4. CDR3 length equals 14 residues. The CDR3 loop is CASSRGQGHYGYTF. Written as DNA, the CDR3 is TGCGCCAGCAGCCGTGGACAGGGGCACTATGGCTACACCTTC.

This clone was recorded once. The genes are TRBV9 and TRBJ1-2; perhaps TRBD1 as D (6 bases). CDR1 SGDLS and CDR2 YYNGEE come from the germline V gene. V lost 4 bases, J lost 5 bases, and 21 bases lay in between. This CDR3 contains 16 residues. The CDR3: CASSPSFAGGLYGYTF. Here the CDR3 DNA reads TGTGCCAGCAGCCCGAGTTTCGCGGGGGGGCTTTATGGCTACACCTTC.

In DNA, the CDR3 is TGTGCCAGCTCACGGGACAGGGACTACGAGCAGTACTTC. This encodes CASSRDRDYEQYF. The chain combines TRBV18 with TRBJ2-7; 9 bases agree with TRBD1. Germline V CDR1 and CDR2: KGHSH, LQKENI. The CDR3 has 13 amino acids. The V and J ends lost 4 bases and 3 bases, in that order; junction bases with no gene match: 1.

The chain combines TRBV11-2 with TRBJ2-3; the match to TRBD2 covers 9 bases. V gave up 5 bases and J gave up 6 bases; unmatched junction bases: 9. Germline V gene sequence: CDR1 SGHAT, CDR2 FQNNGV. The CDR3 loop spans 15 amino acids. The CDR3 sequence is CASSGVREGPDTQYF. The CDR3 DNA reads TGTGCCAGCAGCGGGGTGCGGGAGGGCCCCGATACGCAGTATTTT.

The chain couples TRBV27 to TRBJ2-7, with TRBD1 identical over 7 bases. The CDR3 covers 16 residues. The V gene's germline CDR1 is MNHEY and CDR2 SMNVEV (reference sequence). The V segment lost 4 bases and the J segment 0 bases; nucleotides outside the gene matches: 9. The chain's CDR3 is CASSSRQGPSSYEQYF. CDR3 DNA: TGTGCCAGCAGTTCACGACAGGGCCCTAGCTCCTACGAGCAGTACTTC.

The CDR3 loop is CAISEGVGAKNIQYF. CDR3 sequence (DNA): TGTGCCATCAGTGAAGGAGTGGGAGCCAAAAACATTCAGTACTTC. This chain joins TRBV10-3 and TRBJ2-4; D uncertain. The CDR3 runs to 15 residues. Between the trimmed V and J ends, which lost 3 bases and 0 bases, there was a span of 9 bases. Germline V lookup: CDR1 ENHRY, CDR2 SYGVKD.

The chain uses TRBV27 and TRBJ2-3; D perhaps matches TRBD2 (5 bases). Trimming pared 2 bases from V and 0 bases from J, leaving 9 bases between. Germline V lookup: CDR1 MNHEY, CDR2 SMNVEV (reference sequence). CDR3 length: 15 residues. CDR3 amino acids: CASSLRPGSTDTQYF. In DNA form, the CDR3 reads TGTGCCAGCAGTTTAAGGCCGGGGAGCACAGATACGCAGTATTTT.

The rearrangement uses TRBV14 and TRBJ2-7; D unclear. This CDR3 region has 15 residues. Germline CDR1 is SGHDN and CDR2 is FVKESK. V was pared by 1 base and J by 0 bases, with 10 bases between. The CDR3 bases are TGTGCCAGCAGCCAAGGAAGACAAAGCTCCTACGAGCAGTACTTC. Protein: CASSQGRQSSYEQYF.

The chain has TRBV7-9 and TRBJ1-2, with 10 nucleotides matching TRBD1. The CDR3 is made up of 18 amino acids. Germline V lookup: CDR1 SEHNR, CDR2 FQNEAQ (reference sequence). J gave up 7 bases and V 4 bases, and 18 bases lay outside the gene matches. CDR3 residues: CASSSRDRGAYPTVGYTF. CDR3 DNA: TGTGCCAGCAGCTCCCGGGACAGGGGCGCGTACCCTACTGTTGGCTACACCTTC.

V usage is TRBV7-9 and J usage is TRBJ2-3, with 12 bases lining up with TRBD2. CDR1 is SEHNR and CDR2 is FQNEAQ in the germline V gene (reference sequence). Germline trimming cut 5 bases from V and 6 bases from J; bases unmatched to any gene: 6. This CDR3 has 15 amino acids. CDR3 sequence: CASSLTSGSLDTQYF. CDR3 nucleotide sequence: TGTGCCAGCAGCCTGACTAGCGGGAGTCTCGATACGCAGTATTTT.

This clone appeared once. The chain employs TRBV9 and TRBJ1-3; 7 nucleotides line up with TRBD1. CDR1 is SGDLS, CDR2 YYNGEE, per germline. The CDR3 sequence is 13 residues long. Germline trimming cut 3 bases from V and 11 bases from J; bases unmatched to any gene: 8. CDR3 in DNA: TGTGCCAGCAGCGGCTTGACAGGGACCGCCATATATTTT. The encoded protein is CASSGLTGTAIYF.

The genes are TRBV2 and TRBJ1-2; TRBD1 might be the D (6 bases). Germline CDR1 and CDR2: SNHLY and FYNNEI. V was shortened by 2 bases and J by 4 bases, with 8 bases between the two germline ends. There are 13 residues in the CDR3. CDR3 DNA sequence: TGTGCCAGCAGTGAAAGACAGGTCTATGGCTACACCTTC. It codes for CASSERQVYGYTF. Full variable domain (outside the CDR3, taken from reference TRBV2 and TRBJ1-2): EPEVTQTPSHQVTQMGQEVILRCVPISNHLYFYWYRQILGQKVEFLVSFYNNEISEKSEIFDDQFSVERPDGSNFTLKIRSTKLEDSAMYFCASSERQVYGYTFGSGTRLTVV.

The chain employs TRBV11-2 and TRBJ2-1; 11 bases match TRBD2. The trim removed 5 bases at V and 4 bases at J, leaving 7 bases unmatched. Germline loops: CDR1 SGHAT, CDR2 FQNNGV. The CDR3 has 16 residues. The CDR3 DNA follows: TGTGCCAGCAGCCCCAGACTAGCGGGATATTACAATGAGCAGTTCTTC. Translated, it gives CASSPRLAGYYNEQFF. Based on the CDR3 plus reference TRBV11-2 and TRBJ2-1, the full variable domain is EAGVAQSPRYKIIEKRQSVAFWCNPISGHATLYWYQQILGQGPKLLIQFQNNGVVDDSQLPKDRFSAERLKGVDSTLKIQPAKLEDSAVYLCASSPRLAGYYNEQFFGPGTRLTVL.

This chain uses TRBV27 with TRBJ2-5, with D maybe TRBD2 (7 bases). CDR3 size: 15 residues. V lost 1 base and J 6 bases, leaving 15 bases between the germline ends. Per germline, CDR1 MNHEY and CDR2 SMNVEV (reference sequence). CDR3 residues: CASSLLGGRVQTQYF. DNA for the CDR3: TGTGCCAGCAGTTTATTGGGGGGGCGGGTACAGACCCAGTACTTC.

The J gene is TRBJ2-1, the V gene TRBV4-1; tentative D call: TRBD1 (5 bases). CDR1 MGHRA and CDR2 YSYEKL come from the germline V gene. This CDR3 spans 16 amino acids. V was clipped by 5 bases and J by 9 bases, with 23 bases between them. CDR3 bases: TGCGCCAGCAGCTTACAGGACCTAATTCAAACCGGTGAGCAGTTCTTC. Protein product: CASSLQDLIQTGEQFF.

The J gene is TRBJ2-7, the V gene TRBV27; weak D call: TRBD1 (6 bases). Trimming pared 3 bases from V and 5 bases from J, leaving 14 bases between. Per germline, CDR1 MNHEY and CDR2 SMNVEV (reference sequence). This CDR3 spans 14 amino acids. Here the CDR3 reads CASSFWPEGDEQYF. CDR3 coding DNA: TGTGCCAGCAGTTTCTGGCCTGAGGGGGACGAGCAGTACTTC.

This chain links TRBV7-2 with TRBJ2-7; 8 bases line up with TRBD1. CDR1 and CDR2 from the germline V gene are SGHTA and FQGNSA. After removal of 3 bases from V and 1 base from J, the junction contained 5 bases not matched to a gene. The CDR3 loop spans 15 amino acids. CDR3 loop: CASSFWTGPSYEQYF. CDR3 nucleotides: TGTGCCAGCAGCTTTTGGACAGGGCCTTCCTACGAGCAGTACTTC. Using reference TRBV7-2 and TRBJ2-7 for the parts outside the CDR3, the full variable domain is GAGVSQSPSNKVTEKGKDVELRCDPISGHTALYWYRQSLGQGLEFLIYFQGNSAPDKSGLPSDRFSAERTGGSVSTLTIQRTQQEDSAVYLCASSFWTGPSYEQYFGPGTRLTVT.

This sequence joins TRBV7-8 and TRBJ1-3; no definite D call. The CDR3 has 13 amino acids. Germline lookup yields CDR1 SGHVS and CDR2 FQNEAQ. With 3 bases removed from V and 4 bases from J, the gap between germline ends came to 7 bases. CDR3 in amino acids: CASSFPGGNTIYF. CDR3 sequence (DNA): TGTGCCAGCAGCTTCCCGGGGGGAAACACCATATATTTT.

This chain joins TRBV10-1 and TRBJ2-5; D might be TRBD1 (6 bases). Trimming pared 5 bases from V and 1 base from J, leaving 17 bases between. CDR3 length: 16 residues. The germline V gene has CDR1 WNHNN and CDR2 SYGVQD (reference sequence). CDR3 DNA: TGCGCCAGCAGTTGGCCCCCGGGACACATCCAAGAGACCCAGTACTTC. Encoded protein: CASSWPPGHIQETQYF.

V usage is TRBV30 and J usage is TRBJ2-1; 11 nucleotides line up with TRBD1. The CDR3 length is 15 residues. Germline V CDR1 and CDR2: GTSNPN, SVGIG (reference sequence). V dropped 5 bases and J dropped 6; count of bases not matched to a gene: 9. DNA for the CDR3: TGTGCCTGGGATGATTCCGGGACAGGGGGCAATGAGCAGTTCTTC. Its protein product is CAWDDSGTGGNEQFF.

The J gene is TRBJ1-3, the V gene TRBV6-1; D is possibly TRBD1 (5 bases). There are 14 residues in the CDR3. Germline V gives CDR1 MNHNS, CDR2 SASEGT. V was cut by 3 bases and J by 3 bases, with 9 bases left in between. CDR3 protein: CASSDRADGNTIYF. CDR3 coding DNA: TGTGCCAGCAGTGACAGGGCGGATGGAAACACCATATATTTT.